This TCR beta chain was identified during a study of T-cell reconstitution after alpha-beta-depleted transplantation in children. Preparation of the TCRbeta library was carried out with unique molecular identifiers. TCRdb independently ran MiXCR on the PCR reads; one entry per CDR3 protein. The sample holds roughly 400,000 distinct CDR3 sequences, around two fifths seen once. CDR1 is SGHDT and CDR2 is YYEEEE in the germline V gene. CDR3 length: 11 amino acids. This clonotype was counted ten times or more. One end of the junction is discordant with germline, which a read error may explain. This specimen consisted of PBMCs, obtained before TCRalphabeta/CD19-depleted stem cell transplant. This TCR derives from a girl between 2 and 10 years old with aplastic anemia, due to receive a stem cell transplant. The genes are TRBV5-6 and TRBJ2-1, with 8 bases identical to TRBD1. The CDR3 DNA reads TGTGCCAGCAGCTCCGGACAGGGCAGGGTCTTC. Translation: CASSSGQGRVF.